This T cell receptor beta chain is drawn from a study of T cell responses to AZD1222 COVID-19 vaccine. Sequenced by immunoSEQ multiplex PCR; TCRdb stores in-frame clones only, minus some. This sample yields more than 75,000 clones, of which about 90% are seen a single time; about 7.5% belongs to the top ten. Trimming removed 2 bases from V and 5 bases from J, with 10 bases in between. The CDR3 has 14 amino acids. Per germline, CDR1 SGHKS and CDR2 YYEKEE (reference sequence). Notes on this clone: Its antigen is unknown.

Study-wide results and caveats: Only a handful of AZD1222 recipients tested seropositive at baseline.

This clonotype originated in an adult in good health. Material: peripheral blood, obtained on day 0 of AZD1222 vaccination. The genes are TRBV5-5 and TRBJ1-4, with D uncertain. CDR3 in DNA: TGTGCCAGCAGCTTTGGGTCCCTCAATGAAAAACTGTTTTTT. Residues: CASSFGSLNEKLFF.